This TCR beta chain emerged from a study of spatial heterogeneity in lung cancer. This sample's time point: sample taken at primary tumor resection. Tumor, nontumor lung or frozen PBMC supplied whole RNA that was sequenced unsorted. Samples were donated by 72 untreated early-stage non-small cell lung cancer patients. TCRdb itself ran the 5' RACE reads through MiXCR, one entry per CDR3 protein. The sample lists about 50,000 distinct CDR3 sequences, 7.6% occurring once. V gave up 5 bases and J gave up 7 bases; unmatched junction bases: 11. The V gene's germline CDR1 is SGHRS and CDR2 YFSETQ. The CDR3 totals 15 residues.

This TCR was recovered from a female donor with early-stage non-small cell lung cancer. The sequencing here drew on PBMCs, taken at surgery. This chain joins TRBV5-1 and TRBJ2-3, with TRBD2 matching 9 bases. The CDR3 region is CASRLDLAGRNTQYF. Written as DNA, the CDR3 is TGCGCCAGCAGACTCGACCTAGCGGGGAGGAATACGCAGTATTTT. The entire variable domain, with the rest obtained from reference TRBV5-1 and TRBJ2-3, is as follows: KAGVTQTPRYLIKTRGQQVTLSCSPISGHRSVSWYQQTPGQGLQFLFEYFSETQRNKGNFPGRFSGRQFSNSRSEMNVSTLELGDSALYLCASRLDLAGRNTQYFGPGTRLTVL.